These T cell receptor beta chains were read from a single sample in a study of cytomegalovirus exposure and HLA in healthy donors. The assay was immunoSEQ multiplex PCR, and TCRdb's table has in-frame clones only and misses some. Among about 150,000 clones, 78% were seen once, and the ten largest hold around 13%. Sequences were obtained from PBMCs. These receptors came from a woman aged 45-65 years in good health and CMV-seropositive. Each CDR3 is given with its conserved first and last residue. The D gene is left open where the match is weak. The listing skips clone size in some rows; elsewhere it reads once, few, many or a size class.

d_gene,v_gene,abundance,j_gene,CDR3nt,CDR3aa
TRBD2,TRBV10-2,NA,TRBJ2-1,TGCGCCAGCAGTGTTAGCGGGGGGGCGGGGAATGAGCAGTTCTTC,CASSVSGGAGNEQFF
TRBD1,TRBV2,NA,TRBJ1-3,TGTGCCAGCACCTGGGGGGGGACAGGGGGAAACACCATATATTTT,CASTWGGTGGNTIYF
NA,TRBV14,NA,TRBJ1-3,TGTGCCAGCAGCCCTTGGACTGGTGGAAACACCATATATTTT,CASSPWTGGNTIYF
TRBD1,TRBV6-1,once,TRBJ1-2,TGTGCCAGCAGTGAAGCTAAAGGGACAGGGATTTATGGCTACACCTTC,CASSEAKGTGIYGYTF
NA,TRBV6-1,NA,TRBJ1-4,TGTGCCAGCAGTCTCGTGGCAGGGGTTAGTGAAAAACTGTTTTTT,CASSLVAGVSEKLFF
NA,TRBV5-1,NA,TRBJ2-5,TGCGCCAGCAGCGGACAGCCTTTGGAGACCCAGTACTTC,CASSGQPLETQYF
NA,TRBV6-1,NA,TRBJ2-1,TGTGCCAGCAGGGGGCTGGACAGTTACAATGAGCAGTTCTTC,CASRGLDSYNEQFF
NA,TRBV7-9,NA,TRBJ1-1,TGTTCCAGCAGCTCAACTGAAGCTTTCTTT,CSSSSTEAFF
TRBD1,TRBV7-9,NA,TRBJ2-7,TGTGCCAGCAGCTCCGACCATTGGGACAGGGACTCCTACGAGCAGTACTTC,CASSSDHWDRDSYEQYF
TRBD1,TRBV6-1,NA,TRBJ1-3,TGTGCCAGCAGTGAAAGGACAGGGGGTTCTGGAAACACCATATATTTT,CASSERTGGSGNTIYF
NA,TRBV10-1,NA,TRBJ2-2,TGCGCCAGCAGTGACCCCGGGACCGGGGAGCTGTTTTTT,CASSDPGTGELFF
TRBD1,TRBV7-3,NA,TRBJ1-4,TGTGCCAGCAGCTCTACCGGGACAGGGGATGAAAAACTGTTTTTT,CASSSTGTGDEKLFF
TRBD1,TRBV15,NA,TRBJ2-7,TGTGCCACCAGCCCGGACAGGGCTCTCTACGAGCAGTACTTC,CATSPDRALYEQYF
NA,TRBV9,few,TRBJ2-7,TGTGCCAGCAGCGTCAGGCCTTCCTACGAGCAGTACTTC,CASSVRPSYEQYF
TRBD2,TRBV7-2,few,TRBJ2-7,TGTGCCAGCAGCAAAGGGACTAGCGGTCTCTCCTACGAGCAGTACTTC,CASSKGTSGLSYEQYF
NA,TRBV5-6,NA,TRBJ1-2,TGTGCCAGCAGCCCACGGGGGGACTATGGCTACACCTTC,CASSPRGDYGYTF